Below are 9 T cell receptor beta chains sequenced from a single sample in a study of spatial heterogeneity in lung cancer. The time point was: sample taken at primary tumor resection. MiXCR, applied by TCRdb to the 5' RACE reads, yields one record per CDR3 protein. This table has roughly 39,000 distinct CDR3 sequences, under 7.5% appearing once. This material consisted of PBMCs, taken at surgery. These receptors were collected from a female donor with early-stage non-small cell lung cancer.

This clonotype was observed a few times. J is TRBJ2-2 and V is TRBV28; TRBD2 aligns across 11 bases. Trimming removed 6 bases from V and 8 bases from J; junction bases left unmatched: 2. The CDR3 extends over 13 amino acids. CDR1 and CDR2 from the germline V gene are MDHEN and SYDVKM. The CDR3 nucleotides read TGTGCCAGCAGGACTAGCGGGGTGGGGGAGCTGTTTTTT. Its protein is CASRTSGVGELFF.

This clonotype showed up just a few times. The rearrangement links TRBV29-1 to TRBJ2-1; D tentatively reads TRBD1 or TRBD2 (5 bases each). Germline loops: CDR1 SQVTM, CDR2 ANQGSEA. CDR3 length: 16 amino acids. Trimming removed 0 bases at V and 0 bases at J, with 12 bases between. The CDR3 reads CSVEEGRGSSYNEQFF. The CDR3 coding sequence is TGCAGCGTTGAAGAGGGACGGGGAAGCTCCTACAATGAGCAGTTCTTC.

This clonotype was counted a few times. V and J are TRBV24-1 and TRBJ2-3; 13 bases match TRBD2. The ends lost 2 bases at V and 2 bases at J; junction bases unmatched: 12. The CDR3 is 20 residues long. From germline, CDR1 is KGHDR and CDR2 SFDVKD. The CDR3, as DNA: TGTGCCACCAGTGATTCGACTAGCGGGGGGACGGTGTACTCCACAGATACGCAGTATTTT. This translates into CATSDSTSGGTVYSTDTQYF.

Of note for this clonotype: A read error is possible here, since a much larger clone lies one base away. The V gene is TRBV6-1, the J gene TRBJ2-7; either TRBD1 or TRBD2 may supply D (5 bases each). The ends were cut back, 10 bases at V and 3 bases at J, with 16 bases in the middle. The CDR3 length is 13 residues. The germline V gene encodes CDR1 MNHNS and CDR2 SASEGT. CDR3 sequence reads: CATEGRVNYEQYF. As DNA, the CDR3 is TGTGCCACCGAGGGGCGCGTGAACTACGAGCAGTACTTC.

This clonotype showed up many times. The J gene is TRBJ2-1, the V gene TRBV24-1; 7 bases are shared with TRBD1. Germline assignment: CDR1 KGHDR and CDR2 SFDVKD. The CDR3 runs to 16 residues. The V segment lost 4 bases and the J segment 5 bases; nucleotides outside the gene matches: 10. CDR3 DNA: TGTGCCACCAGTGAGCCCTCGGGACAGCAAAACAATGAGCAGTTCTTC. It specifies CATSEPSGQQNNEQFF.

The chain has TRBV7-2 and TRBJ2-3, with D possibly being TRBD1 (6 bases). Germline V gene lookup returns CDR1 SGHTA and CDR2 FQGNSA. The V end was cut by 5 bases, the J end by 3 bases, with 12 bases between. This CDR3 comprises 14 residues. The CDR3 nucleotides read TGTGCCAGCAGCCCGCCAGGGGCGACAGATACGCAGTATTTT. It is translated as CASSPPGATDTQYF. The complete variable domain, with remaining parts taken from reference TRBV7-2 and TRBJ2-3, reads GAGVSQSPSNKVTEKGKDVELRCDPISGHTALYWYRQSLGQGLEFLIYFQGNSAPDKSGLPSDRFSAERTGGSVSTLTIQRTQQEDSAVYLCASSPPGATDTQYFGPGTRLTVL.

This clonotype showed up many times. The V call is TRBV2, the J call TRBJ1-5; D is possibly TRBD1 (6 bases). The CDR3 totals 16 residues. V was pared by 7 bases and J by 5 bases, with 21 bases between. Germline CDR1 and CDR2: SNHLY and FYNNEI. In DNA form, the CDR3 reads TGTGCCAGCAAATCCGCACAGGGAGCGATGGATCAGCCCCAGCATTTT. Its translation is CASKSAQGAMDQPQHF.

This chain uses TRBV12-3 or TRBV12-4 with TRBJ2-2; D might be TRBD1 or TRBD2, each matching 6 bases. The CDR3 covers 15 residues. V was pared by 1 base and J by 2 bases, with 8 bases between. The CDR3 reads CASSLGGANTGELFF. The CDR3 nucleotides are TGTGCCAGCAGTTTAGGGGGGGCTAACACCGGGGAGCTGTTTTTT.

This clonotype was seen ten or more times. The chain carries TRBV10-1 and TRBJ2-5; 12 nucleotides align to TRBD2. The CDR3 is made up of 16 amino acids. The V gene's germline CDR1 is WNHNN and CDR2 SYGVQD (reference sequence). Trimming took 3 bases from V and 2 from J; bases not matched to a gene: 4. This CDR3 is CASSEGLAGRQETQYF. The DNA of the CDR3 is TGCGCCAGCAGTGAAGGACTAGCGGGGAGACAAGAGACCCAGTACTTC.